This T cell receptor (beta chain) derives from a study of CD4 T cells in relation to SARS-CoV-2 and coronaviruses. Deletions cut 2 bases from V and 5 bases from J, with 9 bases between. Germline CDR1 SQVTM, CDR2 ANQGSEA. The CDR3 contains 12 residues. As for this clone: The antigen is undetermined.

Only in-frame clones appear in the TCRdb table, and some are missing; sequencing was by immunoSEQ multiplex PCR. Of about 41,000 clones in the sample, around 82% are singletons; the top ten hold approximately 4.5%. Sequencing input: naive CD4+ T cells from PBMCs, cultured in vitro. Sample subset: naive CD4+ T cells isolated by negative enrichment. This receptor was obtained from an adult with COVID-19. The genes are TRBV29-1 and TRBJ2-5; D is ambiguous. CDR3 nucleotides: TGCAGCGTTGAACGAGGTTGGGAGACCCAGTACTTC. Translated, it gives CSVERGWETQYF.